This T cell receptor (beta chain) came from a study of shared clonotypes between healthy human individuals. The study, taken as a whole, reports: Non-shared clonotypes displayed generation probabilities falling below those of clonotypes present in all four donors.

The CDR3 is 16 amino acids. Trimming left V 3 bases short and J 1 base short, with 12 bases between. This clone has only one observation. Antigen: not known. The repertoire was sequenced with immunoSEQ multiplex PCR; TCRdb's copy has only in-frame clones and lacks some. The table includes about 2.4 million clones, 90% to 95% detected once. The clonotype comes from a man between 18 and 35 years old in good health. Some clones in this sample may be carry-over from other donors' samples. The sequencing sample was made of naive CD4+ T cells from PBMCs. Subset given: CD45RA+ positively selected. The V call is TRBV23-1, the J call TRBJ2-2; D may be TRBD2 (6 bases). TRBV23-1 is treated as an ORF (open reading frame) with a function not yet certain. CDR3 sequence: CASSHGGRENTGELFF. The CDR3 nucleotides read TGCGCCAGCAGTCATGGGGGGAGAGAGAACACCGGGGAGCTGTTTTTT.